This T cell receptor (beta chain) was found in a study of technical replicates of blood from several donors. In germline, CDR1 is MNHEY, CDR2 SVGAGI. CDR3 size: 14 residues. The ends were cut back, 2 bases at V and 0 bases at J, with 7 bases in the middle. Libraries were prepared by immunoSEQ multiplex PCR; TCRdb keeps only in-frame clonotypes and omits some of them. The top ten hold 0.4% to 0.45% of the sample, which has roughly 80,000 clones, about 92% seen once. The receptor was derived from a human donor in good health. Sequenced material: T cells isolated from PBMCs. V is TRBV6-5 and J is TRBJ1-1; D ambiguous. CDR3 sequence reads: CASSYAGMNTEAFF. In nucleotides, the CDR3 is TGTGCCAGCAGTTACGCAGGAATGAACACTGAAGCTTTCTTT.